This TCR beta chain was identified during a study of cytomegalovirus exposure and HLA in healthy donors. There are 15 residues in the CDR3. The V gene's germline CDR1 is SEHNR and CDR2 FQNEAQ (reference sequence). Germline trimming cut 2 bases from V and 8 bases from J; bases unmatched to any gene: 7. Repertoires were generated with immunoSEQ multiplex PCR, while TCRdb's copy carries only in-frame clones and drops some. The table has some 160,000 clones, roughly 90% seen once. A remark on this clone: Its antigen remains unknown.

Study observations and caveats: Reports credit the classifier with highly specific, highly sensitive diagnosis of cytomegalovirus status.

V gene TRBV7-9 combines with J gene TRBJ2-1; 9 nucleotides match TRBD2. This clonotype originated in a man between 18 and 35 years old in good health and CMV-seronegative. The sequencing input was PBMCs. CDR3 coding DNA: TGTGCCAGCAGCTTAATAGCGGGAGTTGTGGATGAGCAGTTCTTC. Translated: CASSLIAGVVDEQFF.